This T cell receptor (beta chain) was sequenced for a study of cytomegalovirus exposure and HLA in healthy donors. The study's findings and limits: Per a later analysis, HLA-associated TCR beta chains showed more clonal expansion than other, equally common TCR beta chains. Researchers catalogued 150 or so TCR beta chains as cytomegalovirus-associated. Association of a missense DCLRE1C variant with TCR beta V- and J-gene trimming was reported in a later analysis.

In the PCR, 60 Vbeta and 13 Jbeta primers were used. Profiling relied on immunoSEQ multiplex PCR, and the TCRdb table lists in-frame clones only, not all of them. The sample holds approximately 110,000 clones; about 80% are singletons and the top ten take around 5.8%. Comment on this clone: Its antigen is currently unknown.

This CDR3 has 13 residues. Between the trimmed V and J ends, which lost 6 bases and 7 bases, there was a span of 13 bases. Per the germline V gene, CDR1 is MNHNS and CDR2 is SASEGT. This sequence joins TRBV6-1 and TRBJ2-1, with D maybe TRBD2 (5 bases). Sequencing was performed on PBMCs. This receptor was obtained from a woman under 40 in good health and CMV-seropositive. The chain's CDR3 is CASSEGRVNEQFF. CDR3 in DNA: TGTGCCAGCAGCGAGGGAAGGGTAAATGAGCAGTTCTTC.